The text below deals with one TCR beta chain. No antigen is known for it. The CDR3 has 13 residues. The V end was cut by 5 bases, the J end by 9 bases, with 17 bases between. Germline loops: CDR1 SGHNT, CDR2 YYREEE (reference sequence). This sample is drawn from a study of T cell responses to AZD1222 COVID-19 vaccine. TCRdb's table, derived via immunoSEQ multiplex PCR, lists solely in-frame clones and lacks some. Among over 130,000 clones listed, about 90% were seen once. Study results and limitations: Clonal diversity was possibly underestimated, and white British individuals and females predominated among donors. Seropositivity was recorded at baseline in only 5 or 6 AZD1222 recipients. In the spike-specific TCR repertoire, nearly half reportedly target unmutated variant regions.

The rearrangement links TRBV5-4 to TRBJ2-5, with D possibly called TRBD1 or TRBD2 (5 bases each). The source material was peripheral blood, sampled 28 days after the second dose of the MenACWY control vaccine. The sequence came from an adult who received the MenACWY meningococcal vaccine as a control. CDR3 region: CASRIETGTAQYF. The CDR3 DNA is TGTGCCAGCAGGATTGAGACCGGGACGGCCCAGTACTTC.